This T cell receptor (beta chain) was sequenced during a study of identical twins. The V gene's germline CDR1 is MDHEN and CDR2 SYDVKM. This CDR3 comprises 15 residues. Trimming pared 5 bases from V and 2 bases from J, leaving 16 bases between. This clonotype was recorded at least ten times. TCRdb redid the calling of the 5' RACE reads with MiXCR, one entry per CDR3 protein. The top ten clones hold approximately 2.1% of a sample with a few hundred thousand distinct CDR3 sequences, roughly 8.6% of them seen once. Another study also made use of these data, one on yellow fever vaccine responses in identical twins.

The chain is built from TRBV28 and TRBJ2-7, with D possibly being TRBD1 (5 bases). The sequencing sample was made of memory (CD45RO+) T cells sorted from blood. The TCR was taken from a young woman in good health. CDR3 sequence reads: CASSPARQSPYEQYF. The DNA for the CDR3 is TGTGCCAGCAGTCCCGCGAGACAGAGTCCCTACGAGCAGTACTTC. Together with reference TRBV28 and TRBJ2-7, the CDR3 gives the full variable domain: DVKVTQSSRYLVKRTGEKVFLECVQDMDHENMFWYRQDPGLGLRLIYFSYDVKMKEKGDIPEGYSVSREKKERFSLILESASTNQTSMYLCASSPARQSPYEQYFGPGTRLTVT.